A selection of T cell receptor beta chains follows, all from one sample in a study of T cell responses to AZD1222 COVID-19 vaccine. Clones were read by immunoSEQ multiplex PCR, and TCRdb kept only the in-frame ones, dropping some. The table shows approximately 140,000 clones, with about nine tenths occurring only once. Sequencing used peripheral blood, obtained 28 days after the second AZD1222 dose. All receptors come from an adult who received the AZD1222 COVID-19 vaccine. The CDR3 runs from the conserved cysteine through the conserved F or W. D genes are given only for firm matches. Expanded clones get a size class; other rows say once, few or many, or leave the size out.

cdr3_aa cdr3_nt clone_size v_call d_call j_call
CASVSGGEETQYF TGTGCCAGCGTTAGCGGGGGAGAAGAGACCCAGTACTTC once TRBV12-3/TRBV12-4 TRBD2 TRBJ2-5
CASGNGQRRQETQYF TGTGCTAGTGGTAACGGACAAAGGCGCCAAGAGACCCAGTACTTC - TRBV12-5 - TRBJ2-5
CASHGQINEKLFF TGTGCCAGCCACGGACAGATTAATGAAAAACTGTTTTTT once TRBV2 - TRBJ1-4
CASSRLAGGTDTQYF TGCGCCAGCAGCAGGCTAGCGGGGGGCACAGATACGCAGTATTTT - TRBV5-1 TRBD2 TRBJ2-3
CASSFVTTSYQETQYF TGTGCCAGCAGTTTCGTCACCACAAGCTACCAAGAGACCCAGTACTTC - TRBV27 - TRBJ2-5
CASRSRGGPLEQFF TGTGCCAGCAGATCTAGGGGGGGCCCCCTTGAGCAGTTCTTC once TRBV7-8 - TRBJ2-1
CASRELAGGYNEQFF TGTGCCAGCAGAGAGCTAGCGGGGGGATACAATGAGCAGTTCTTC once TRBV6-5 TRBD2 TRBJ2-1
CASSLTGSNQPQHF TGTGCCAGCAGCTTAACGGGGAGCAATCAGCCCCAGCATTTT few TRBV7-2 - TRBJ1-5
CASSLGAFDEQFF TGTGCCAGCAGCCTAGGGGCCTTCGATGAGCAGTTCTTC - TRBV7-3 - TRBJ2-1
CATSRDRGERPQHF TGTGCCACCAGCAGAGATAGAGGGGAGAGGCCCCAGCATTTT - TRBV15 - TRBJ1-5
CASSQATTSYNSPLHF TGCGCCAGCAGCCAAGCAACCACCTCCTATAATTCACCCCTCCACTTT - TRBV4-1 - TRBJ1-6
CASQTSLGSPLHF TGTGCCAGTCAGACCTCCCTCGGGTCACCCCTCCACTTT - TRBV28 - TRBJ1-6
CASSLGTDNTGELFF TGTGCCAGTAGTCTCGGGACGGATAACACCGGGGAGCTGTTTTTT - TRBV19 - TRBJ2-2
CASSPGGSTPREFF TGTGCCAGCTCACCGGGCGGGAGCACACCAAGGGAGTTCTTC - TRBV18 TRBD2 TRBJ2-1
CASSTGAGMDSPLHF TGTGCCAGCAGCACAGGTGCAGGGATGGATTCACCCCTCCACTTT once TRBV7-9 - TRBJ1-6
CASVGRHYGYTF TGTGCCAGCGTTGGGAGGCACTATGGCTACACCTTC once TRBV12-3/TRBV12-4 - TRBJ1-2
CASSPGQNTEAFF TGCGCCAGCAGCCCCGGACAGAACACTGAAGCTTTCTTT few TRBV5-1 - TRBJ1-1
CASSDGDTGELFF TGTGCCAGCAGTGACGGGGACACCGGGGAGCTGTTTTTT - TRBV6-4 - TRBJ2-2
CASIKNGFVGEPQHF TGTGCCAGCATCAAGAACGGGTTCGTCGGAGAGCCCCAGCATTTT - TRBV2 - TRBJ1-5
CASSPLGGNTEAFF TGTGCCAGCAGCCCCCTAGGGGGGAACACTGAAGCTTTCTTT - TRBV14 - TRBJ1-1
CASSLDIDRGLDTEAFF TGTGCCAGCAGCTTAGATATAGACAGGGGGCTCGACACTGAAGCTTTCTTT - TRBV11-3 TRBD1 TRBJ1-1
CASSTGGSQETQYF TGCGCCAGCTCGACAGGGGGCTCACAAGAGACCCAGTACTTC few TRBV5-1 TRBD1 TRBJ2-5